The T cell receptor beta chain under discussion was sequenced for a study of T cells after yellow fever vaccination. 5'RACE template switching added a universal primer site and UMIs to TCR cDNA. TCRdb itself ran the 5' RACE reads through MiXCR, one entry per CDR3 protein. The profile covers 100,000 or so distinct CDR3 sequences, with around 9.8% appearing a single time and around a sixth taken by the ten largest. Whole-study results and caveats: Reappearance after the booster was seen for most primary-vaccination clones, at 95% to 96% CD4 and 75% to 90% CD8.

The input for sequencing was CD8+ T cells not binding an NS4B(214-222) dextramer, sorted from PBMCs, taken roughly 14 days after the first yellow fever vaccination. The receptor was derived from a man younger than 35 who received the YFV17D yellow fever vaccine.

DNA for the CDR3: TGTGCCAGCAGCTTAGCGACTAGCGGGGGAGAGCAGTTCTTC. Translating gives CASSLATSGGEQFF. This chain joins TRBV11-3 and TRBJ2-1, with 12 bases that match TRBD2. V lost 1 base, J lost 10 bases, and 2 bases stayed unmatched. The V gene's germline CDR1 is SGHNT and CDR2 YENEEA. The CDR3 extends over 14 amino acids.